One sample yielded the 31 T cell receptor beta chains listed below, sequenced in a study of beta chain features in type 1 diabetes. The whole isolated RNA underwent reverse transcription, so sequencing captured expressed TCRB transcripts. Method: immunoSEQ multiplex PCR; TCRdb's copy keeps in-frame clones and lacks some. The sample holds 600,000 to 650,000 clones, 15% to 19% seen once. The sample was naive CD4+ T cells from blood. The receptors come from a man aged 18 to 35 in good health.

The chain is built from TRBV9 and TRBJ2-1, with 10 bases that match TRBD2. The CDR3 is 17 residues long. Germline CDR1 reads SGDLS; CDR2 reads YYNGEE. Trimming at V came to 0 bases and at J to 6 bases, leaving 9 bases not matched to a gene. The CDR3 DNA reads TGTGCCAGCAGCGTAGTGCCTAGCGGGAGATGGGGCAATGAGCAGTTCTTC. Protein product: CASSVVPSGRWGNEQFF.

Only a few counts were recorded for this clone. This sequence joins TRBV5-6 and TRBJ2-5; 7 nucleotides align to TRBD2. The CDR3 totals 16 residues. V gave up 3 bases and J gave up 5 bases; unmatched junction bases: 13. Germline V gene data show CDR1 as SGHDT and CDR2 as YYEEEE. Here the CDR3 DNA reads TGTGCCAGCAGCTCCTATCAAGCGGGATCGGTGGAGACCCAGTACTTC. Residues: CASSSYQAGSVETQYF. Together with reference TRBV5-6 and TRBJ2-5, the CDR3 gives the full variable domain: DAGVTQSPTHLIKTRGQQVTLRCSPKSGHDTVSWYQQALGQGPQFIFQYYEEEERQRGNFPDRFSGHQFPNYSSELNVNALLLGDSALYLCASSSYQAGSVETQYFGPGTRLLVL.

The chain joins TRBV29-1 to TRBJ1-1; D is uncertain. V shed 4 bases and J shed 4 bases, with 4 bases lying between them. The CDR3 totals 10 residues. Germline V gene data show CDR1 as SQVTM and CDR2 as ANQGSEA. In DNA, the CDR3 is TGCAGCGTTGTCAGCACTGAAGCTTTCTTT. This sequence encodes CSVVSTEAFF.

This clone has a count of ten or more. The V and J genes are TRBV10-3 and TRBJ2-1; 10 nucleotides agree with TRBD2. Germline CDR1 reads ENHRY; CDR2 reads SYGVKD. V shed 8 bases, J shed 6 bases, and the junction held 7 bases outside the gene matches. This CDR3 spans 14 amino acids. CDR3 in amino acids: CAIQGSSGGNEQFF. DNA for the CDR3: TGTGCCATCCAGGGGTCTAGCGGGGGCAATGAGCAGTTCTTC.

Only a few counts were recorded for this clone. The chain is built from TRBV19 and TRBJ2-6; D is unresolved. V lost 4 bases, J lost 0 bases, and 19 bases lay in between. The CDR3 totals 19 residues. Looked up from germline, CDR1 is LNHDA and CDR2 is SQIVND (reference sequence). CDR3 loop: CASSTGRANSASGANVLTF. The DNA for the CDR3 is TGTGCCAGTAGTACGGGCCGGGCCAACTCGGCCTCTGGGGCCAACGTCCTGACTTTC.

This chain uses TRBV6-5 with TRBJ1-5; 10 positions agree with TRBD1. Germline assignment: CDR1 MNHEY and CDR2 SVGAGI. The CDR3 consists of 14 residues. Trimming took 6 bases from V and 4 from J; bases not matched to a gene: 3. CDR3 protein: CASSRTGGNQPQHF. The CDR3 bases are TGTGCCAGCAGCCGGACAGGGGGGAATCAGCCCCAGCATTTT.

There are a few counts of this clone. The gene calls are TRBV28 and TRBJ2-1; TRBD1 aligns across 8 bases. Germline loops: CDR1 MDHEN, CDR2 SYDVKM. The CDR3 contains 14 residues. The trim removed 4 bases at V and 8 bases at J, leaving 7 bases unmatched. The CDR3: CASSSGRGRDEQFF. Written as DNA, the CDR3 is TGTGCCAGCAGTTCTGGCAGGGGGCGAGATGAGCAGTTCTTC.

This clone was observed a handful of times. The gene calls are TRBV28 and TRBJ1-2, with D hard to call. The CDR3 extends over 12 amino acids. V lost 6 bases to trimming and J lost 4 bases, with 9 bases between them. CDR1 and CDR2 (germline): MDHEN, SYDVKM. The CDR3 loop reads CASSVRFYGYTF. The DNA of the CDR3 is TGTGCCAGCAGCGTTCGGTTCTATGGCTACACCTTC.

The chain uses TRBV15 and TRBJ1-2, with 8 nucleotides matching TRBD1. J gave up 4 bases and V 0 bases, and 4 bases lay outside the gene matches. Germline lookup yields CDR1 LNHNV and CDR2 YYDKDF (reference sequence). The CDR3 has 15 amino acids. CDR3 coding DNA: TGTGCCACCAGCAGAGACCCAGGGGGCGCCTATGGCTACACCTTC. Residues: CATSRDPGGAYGYTF. Looking up the rest from reference TRBV15 and TRBJ1-2 gives the full variable domain: DAMVIQNPRYQVTQFGKPVTLSCSQTLNHNVMYWYQQKSSQAPKLLFHYYDKDFNNEADTPDNFQSRRPNTSFCFLDIRSPGLGDTAMYLCATSRDPGGAYGYTFGSGTRLTVV.

V and J are TRBV29-1 and TRBJ2-1; 7 bases are shared with TRBD2. Germline V lookup: CDR1 SQVTM, CDR2 ANQGSEA. V lost 4 bases to trimming and J lost 7 bases; unmatched junction nucleotides: 10. The CDR3 loop spans 14 amino acids. The chain's CDR3 is CSVGSRLGGNEQFF. The CDR3 DNA sequence: TGCAGCGTTGGTAGTAGGCTGGGAGGGAATGAGCAGTTCTTC.

This clone was detected a few times. The CDR3 DNA is TGTGCCAGCAGCCCAACGACAGGGTGGACCGGGGAGCTGTTTTTT. Residues: CASSPTTGWTGELFF. The V and J genes are TRBV5-4 and TRBJ2-2; 7 bases fit TRBD1. The germline V gene has CDR1 SGHNT and CDR2 YYREEE (reference sequence). The CDR3 runs to 15 residues. The V gene end was trimmed by 4 bases and the J gene end by 5 bases; junction bases not matched to a gene: 8.

The rearrangement joins TRBV7-3 to TRBJ2-5; the D gene is possibly TRBD2 (6 bases). This CDR3 contains 14 residues. V gave up 4 bases and J gave up 5 bases, with 14 bases separating them. CDR1 is SGHTA and CDR2 is FQGTGA in the germline V gene. CDR3 sequence (DNA): TGTGCCAGCAGCTCTCGACCTGGAGGGGAGACCCAGTACTTC. The encoded protein is CASSSRPGGETQYF.

The genes are TRBV30 and TRBJ1-4; D remains unclear. The V gene's germline CDR1 is GTSNPN and CDR2 SVGIG (reference sequence). Trimming cost V 8 bases and J 2 bases, with 15 bases left between them. The CDR3 has 14 amino acids. The CDR3 loop reads CAGTAGSTNEKLFF. DNA of the CDR3: TGTGCCGGTACTGCAGGATCGACTAATGAAAAACTGTTTTTT.

The gene calls are TRBV5-4 and TRBJ2-5, with D uncertain. The CDR3 contains 14 residues. V dropped 0 bases and J dropped 3 bases, with 9 bases sitting between them. Germline loops: CDR1 SGHNT, CDR2 YYREEE (reference sequence). This CDR3 is CASSLVELKETQYF. CDR3 coding DNA: TGTGCCAGCAGCTTGGTCGAACTTAAAGAGACCCAGTACTTC.

This sequence joins TRBV7-9 and TRBJ2-7; a possible D gene is TRBD1 (5 bases). Per germline, CDR1 SEHNR and CDR2 FQNEAQ (reference sequence). The germline V and J ends were trimmed by 2 bases and 0 bases, with 14 bases remaining between them. CDR3 length equals 16 residues. CDR3: CASSLSSLQASYEQYF. The CDR3 region has the DNA TGTGCCAGCAGCTTATCCAGTCTACAGGCCTCCTACGAGCAGTACTTC.

The rearrangement links TRBV7-3 to TRBJ2-1; D possibly matches TRBD1 or TRBD2 (5 bases each). Germline CDR1 and CDR2: SGHTA and FQGTGA. This CDR3 contains 15 residues. Trimming removed 2 bases at V and 1 base at J, with 9 bases between. CDR3 bases: TGTGCCAGCAGCTTAGAGGGACGATCCTACAATGAGCAGTTCTTC. It is translated as CASSLEGRSYNEQFF. Variable domain in full (rest from reference TRBV7-3 and TRBJ2-1): GAGVSQTPSNKVTEKGKYVELRCDPISGHTALYWYRQSLGQGPEFLIYFQGTGAADDSGLPNDRFFAVRPEGSVSTLKIQRTERGDSAVYLCASSLEGRSYNEQFFGPGTRLTVL.

This clone was observed a handful of times. The V gene is TRBV7-9, the J gene TRBJ2-3; 9 nucleotides agree with TRBD1. This CDR3 has 18 residues. The trim removed 1 base at V and 0 bases at J, leaving 8 bases unmatched. The germline V gene has CDR1 SEHNR and CDR2 FQNEAQ (reference sequence). This chain's CDR3 is CASSLGPKGTGSTDTQYF. The CDR3 nucleotides are TGTGCCAGCAGCTTAGGGCCCAAGGGGACAGGGAGCACAGATACGCAGTATTTT.

The rearrangement links TRBV4-1 to TRBJ2-3; 8 bases match TRBD1. This CDR3 has 17 residues. The J segment lost 0 bases and the V segment lost 1 base, leaving 6 bases of the junction unmatched. Germline CDR1 is MGHRA and CDR2 is YSYEKL. CDR3 sequence: CASSQGPRQGSTDTQYF. For the CDR3, the DNA is TGCGCCAGCAGCCAAGGCCCGCGACAGGGGAGCACAGATACGCAGTATTTT.

This clone was seen a few times. The chain uses TRBV10-3 and TRBJ2-3; TRBD1 or TRBD2 may be the D gene (5 bases each). The CDR3 sequence is 13 residues long. V was trimmed by 5 bases and J by 3 bases, leaving 9 bases between them. Germline V gene lookup returns CDR1 ENHRY and CDR2 SYGVKD. CDR3 amino acids: CAISPGRTDTQYF. In nucleotides, the CDR3 is TGTGCCATCAGTCCGGGGCGTACAGATACGCAGTATTTT.

This chain connects TRBV7-2 to TRBJ2-7; no clear D gene. Trimming cost V 1 base and J 2 bases, with 12 bases left between them. In germline, CDR1 is SGHTA, CDR2 FQGNSA. The CDR3 has 15 amino acids. For the CDR3, the DNA is TGTGCCAGCAGCTTAGTAAGCGACCCTACCTACGAGCAGTACTTC. It is translated as CASSLVSDPTYEQYF.

This clone has just a few counts. CDR3 protein: CASSVLGQLLGETQYF. The CDR3 DNA follows: TGTGCCAGCAGCGTACTAGGACAGTTACTGGGGGAGACCCAGTACTTC. V gene TRBV9 combines with J gene TRBJ2-5, with a possible D match to TRBD1 (6 bases). Trimming took 1 base from V and 5 from J, leaving 18 bases between them. The CDR3 is made up of 16 amino acids. Germline CDR1 and CDR2: SGDLS and YYNGEE.

A few counts support this clone. The chain joins TRBV7-2 to TRBJ1-2; TRBD1 is a possible D gene (5 bases). The germline V gene has CDR1 SGHTA and CDR2 FQGNSA. Trimming removed 4 bases at V and 2 bases at J, with 14 bases between. This CDR3 has 15 residues. The CDR3 protein is CASSWGPTPNYGYTF. For the CDR3, the DNA is TGTGCCAGCAGCTGGGGCCCTACACCGAACTATGGCTACACCTTC.

This clone was picked up a small number of times. The CDR3, as DNA: TGTGCCAGCAGCCAAGTAGGCGGGGCGCAGTATTTT. It specifies CASSQVGGAQYF. The chain joins TRBV4-2 to TRBJ2-3; D perhaps matches TRBD2 (6 bases). Trimming cost V 1 base and J 10 bases, with 9 bases left between them. The CDR3 runs 12 residues. Germline V gives CDR1 LGHNA, CDR2 YNFKEQ.

The chain recombines TRBV9 with TRBJ1-2, with D uncertain. V dropped 0 bases and J dropped 5 bases, with 14 bases sitting between them. Germline CDR1 SGDLS, CDR2 YYNGEE. This CDR3 contains 15 residues. CDR3 loop: CASSVVADAGYGYTF. DNA for the CDR3: TGTGCCAGCAGCGTAGTGGCGGACGCGGGTTATGGCTACACCTTC.

This clone showed up just a few times. The chain carries TRBV7-3 and TRBJ1-1; the match to TRBD1 covers 8 bases. Trimming took 4 bases from V and 10 from J; bases not matched to a gene: 8. Germline assignment: CDR1 SGHTA and CDR2 FQGTGA. This CDR3 is 13 amino acids long. CDR3 loop: CASSSNSGGLAFF. In nucleotides, the CDR3 is TGTGCCAGCAGCTCCAACTCAGGGGGCCTAGCTTTCTTT. Using reference TRBV7-3 and TRBJ1-1 for the parts outside the CDR3, the full variable domain is GAGVSQTPSNKVTEKGKYVELRCDPISGHTALYWYRQSLGQGPEFLIYFQGTGAADDSGLPNDRFFAVRPEGSVSTLKIQRTERGDSAVYLCASSSNSGGLAFFGQGTRLTVV.

This clone appeared a few times. At one end, the junction sequence differs from germline, possibly due to a read error. This chain links TRBV6-4 with TRBJ2-7; 7 nucleotides line up with TRBD1. From germline, CDR1 is MRHNA and CDR2 SNTAGT. The CDR3 consists of 12 residues. CDR3 amino acids: CASSDQQGKVNF. In nucleotides, the CDR3 is TGTGCCAGCAGTGACCAACAGGGGAAGGTCAACTTC.

There are a few counts of this clone. The J gene is TRBJ1-1, the V gene TRBV9; D remains ambiguous. Germline CDR1 is SGDLS and CDR2 is YYNGEE. This CDR3 contains 13 residues. V was clipped by 3 bases and J by 2 bases, with 8 bases between them. The CDR3 sequence: CASSGQVNTEAFF. DNA for the CDR3: TGTGCCAGCAGCGGGCAGGTAAACACTGAAGCTTTCTTT.

V and J are TRBV7-9 and TRBJ1-6; TRBD1 aligns across 9 bases. The CDR3 runs to 16 residues. Germline loops: CDR1 SEHNR, CDR2 FQNEAQ (reference sequence). J gave up 8 bases and V 2 bases, and 7 bases lay outside the gene matches. The CDR3 sequence: CASSLPLTGGDSPLHF. The CDR3 bases are TGTGCCAGCAGCTTACCACTGACAGGGGGGGATTCACCCCTCCACTTT.

This clone was detected a few times. CDR3 bases: TGCAGCGTTGAAGGGACAGCGAGCTCCTACAATGAGCAGTTCTTC. It specifies CSVEGTASSYNEQFF. The chain carries TRBV29-1 and TRBJ2-1; D is possibly TRBD1 (6 bases). Trimming removed 1 base from V and 0 bases from J, with 10 bases in between. From germline, CDR1 is SQVTM and CDR2 ANQGSEA. There are 15 residues in the CDR3.

This clone was detected a few times. This chain uses TRBV10-3 with TRBJ2-7, with TRBD1 identical over 8 bases. Germline values: CDR1 ENHRY, CDR2 SYGVKD. With V trimmed by 7 bases and J by 7 bases, 15 bases remained unmatched. This CDR3 region has 15 residues. The CDR3 DNA is TGTGCCATCACGGCCATAATTGGACAGGGAAGAGAGCAGTACTTC. This sequence encodes CAITAIIGQGREQYF.

This clone showed up just a few times. The sample carries other DNA sequences with the same CDR3. The chain links TRBV7-3 to TRBJ2-3; tentative D call: TRBD2 (5 bases). Trimming left V 4 bases short and J 0 bases short, with 8 bases between. This CDR3 has 14 residues. CDR1 is SGHTA and CDR2 is FQGTGA in the germline V gene. The CDR3 region has the DNA TGTGCCAGCAGCTCCGGACTCAGCACAGATACGCAGTATTTT. It yields the protein CASSSGLSTDTQYF.